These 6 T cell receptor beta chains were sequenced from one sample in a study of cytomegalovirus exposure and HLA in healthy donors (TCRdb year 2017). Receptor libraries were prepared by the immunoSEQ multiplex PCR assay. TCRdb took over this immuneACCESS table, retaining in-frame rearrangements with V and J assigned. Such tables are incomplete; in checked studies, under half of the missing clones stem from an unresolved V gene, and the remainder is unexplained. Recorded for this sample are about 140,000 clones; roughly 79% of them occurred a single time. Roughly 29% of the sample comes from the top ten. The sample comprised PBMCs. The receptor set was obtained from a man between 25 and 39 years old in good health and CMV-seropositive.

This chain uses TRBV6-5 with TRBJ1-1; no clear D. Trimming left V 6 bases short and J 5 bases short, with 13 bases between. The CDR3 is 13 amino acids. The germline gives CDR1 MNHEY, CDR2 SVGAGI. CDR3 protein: CASRASAGTEAFF. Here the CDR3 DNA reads TGTGCCAGCAGAGCGTCGGCCGGAACTGAAGCTTTCTTT.

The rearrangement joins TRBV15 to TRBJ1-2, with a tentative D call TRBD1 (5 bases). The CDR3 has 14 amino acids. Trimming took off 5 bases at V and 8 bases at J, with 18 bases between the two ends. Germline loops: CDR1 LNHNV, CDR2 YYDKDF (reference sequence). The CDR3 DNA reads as TGTGCCACCAGCCCCCAGGACACAATATCGGGCTACACCTTC. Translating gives CATSPQDTISGYTF.

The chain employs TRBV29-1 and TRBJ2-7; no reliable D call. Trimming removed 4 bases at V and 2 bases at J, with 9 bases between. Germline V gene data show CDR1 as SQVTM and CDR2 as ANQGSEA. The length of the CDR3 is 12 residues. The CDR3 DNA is TGCAGCGTTGGAGGCGGAACCTACGAGCAGTACTTC. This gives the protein CSVGGGTYEQYF.

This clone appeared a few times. The CDR3 nucleotides are TGTGCCAGCAGCATGGGACTAGCGGGGGAGCAGTACTTC. This translates into CASSMGLAGEQYF. This chain connects TRBV7-7 to TRBJ2-7, with TRBD2 matching over 13 bases. After removal of 5 bases from V and 7 bases from J, the junction contained 2 bases not matched to a gene. Germline V CDR1 and CDR2: SSHAT, FNYEAQ (reference sequence). The CDR3 loop spans 13 amino acids.

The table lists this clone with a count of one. The CDR3, as DNA: TGTGCCAGCAGGGGGGCGGCTCATGAGCAGTACTTC. The encoded protein is CASRGAAHEQYF. The J gene is TRBJ2-7, the V gene TRBV2, with D possibly being TRBD1 (6 bases). V lost 6 bases and J lost 7, with 13 bases in between. The germline V gene has CDR1 SNHLY and CDR2 FYNNEI. CDR3 length: 12 residues.

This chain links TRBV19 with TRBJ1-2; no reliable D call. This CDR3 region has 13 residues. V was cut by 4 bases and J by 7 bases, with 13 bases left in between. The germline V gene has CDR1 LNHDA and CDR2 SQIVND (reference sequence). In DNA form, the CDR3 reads TGTGCCAGTAGTAGTTTTACCCGGGTTGGCTACACCTTC. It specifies CASSSFTRVGYTF.